This TCR beta chain was documented in a study of shared clonotypes between healthy human individuals. Caucasian adults residing in Nashville, Tennessee made up all the donors. An even split of each subset's genomic DNA across several immunoSEQ plates was performed. Method: immunoSEQ multiplex PCR; TCRdb's copy keeps in-frame clones and lacks some. The sample has about 460,000 clones, roughly 80% seen once. Germline V gene lookup returns CDR1 SGHRS and CDR2 YFSETQ. The J segment lost 2 bases and the V segment lost 0 bases, leaving 5 bases of the junction unmatched. CDR3 length: 15 amino acids. The chain joins TRBV5-1 to TRBJ2-7; 7 nucleotides line up with TRBD2. The sample was PBMCs. The source is a woman aged 40 to 55 in good health. Some clones in this sample may be carry-over from other donors' samples. The CDR3 loop reads CASSLGTSVAYEQYF. In DNA, the CDR3 is TGCGCCAGCAGCTTGGGTACTAGCGTCGCCTACGAGCAGTACTTC.